One and the same sample provided the 20 T cell receptor beta chains below, sequenced in a study of naive and memory T cell subsets listed by TCRdb under 2017. Library creation used UMI-ligation and nested PCR. Sequencing was carried out with an Illumina MiSeq. The beta constant-region primer was an equimolar mix of two oligonucleotides covering both TRBC1 and TRBC2. TCRdb redid the processing of the public reads, applying fastp at Q25 and MiXCR, and retained in-frame beta chains. One record per CDR3 amino acid sequence lists the most common genes and DNA. The sample data list about 85,000 distinct CDR3 sequences, and less than 15% of these were observed just once. The ten top clones hold 0.75% to 1% of the sample. The source material was central memory CD4+ T cells from blood. The sample's cell subset or site label, in plain terms: central memory, CD45RA- CD27+. The receptors derive from a human donor in good health.

This clonotype was seen only a few times. The chain employs TRBV6-6 and TRBJ1-5, with TRBD1 matching over 11 bases. The V segment lost 4 bases and the J segment 4 bases; nucleotides outside the gene matches: 6. Germline CDR1 and CDR2: MNHNY and SVGAGI (reference sequence). This CDR3 comprises 16 residues. The CDR3 loop reads CASSFTGTGGNQPQHF. The CDR3 coding sequence is TGTGCCAGCAGTTTTACCGGGACAGGGGGGAATCAGCCCCAGCATTTT.

This clonotype was seen repeatedly, ten times or more. The CDR3 DNA reads TGTGCCAGCAGCTTAAGCAGGGATCATCAGCCCCAGCATTTT. This encodes CASSLSRDHQPQHF. The chain combines TRBV7-8 with TRBJ1-5; tentatively, D is TRBD1 (5 bases). The CDR3 covers 14 residues. The germline gives CDR1 SGHVS, CDR2 FQNEAQ. V dropped 2 bases and J dropped 5 bases, with 10 bases sitting between them.

This clonotype was picked up many times. This sequence joins TRBV29-1 and TRBJ2-5; 16 bases line up with TRBD2. The CDR3 spans 16 residues. Germline-derived CDR1 and CDR2 are SQVTM and ANQGSEA. The V segment lost 7 bases and the J segment 4 bases; nucleotides outside the gene matches: 9. The CDR3: CSARGLAGGYGETQYF. CDR3 nucleotide sequence: TGCAGCGCGCGGGGACTAGCGGGAGGGTACGGAGAGACCCAGTACTTC.

This clonotype was observed a few times. The V gene is TRBV5-6, the J gene TRBJ2-5; a possible D gene is TRBD2 (6 bases). This CDR3 is 16 amino acids long. Germline V CDR1 and CDR2: SGHDT, YYEEEE. V gave up 6 bases and J gave up 4 bases, with 22 bases separating them. CDR3 protein: CASILVVGGGRETQYF. CDR3 nucleotides: TGTGCCAGCATCCTGGTGGTCGGGGGTGGACGAGAGACCCAGTACTTC. The full variable domain, with the rest looked up from reference TRBV5-6 and TRBJ2-5, is DAGVTQSPTHLIKTRGQQVTLRCSPKSGHDTVSWYQQALGQGPQFIFQYYEEEERQRGNFPDRFSGHQFPNYSSELNVNALLLGDSALYLCASILVVGGGRETQYFGPGTRLLVL.

In its sample, this clonotype was seen many times. This chain uses TRBV29-1 with TRBJ1-5; D not certain. Per germline, CDR1 SQVTM and CDR2 ANQGSEA. This CDR3 region has 13 residues. The germline V and J ends were trimmed by 0 bases and 5 bases, with 8 bases remaining between them. Written as DNA, the CDR3 is TGCAGCGTTGAAGAAAATCGGGATCAGCCCCAGCATTTT. Its protein is CSVEENRDQPQHF.

The chain carries TRBV18 and TRBJ1-1; 9 bases line up with TRBD1. V was pared by 4 bases and J by 3 bases, with 21 bases of the junction left unmatched. This CDR3 is 20 amino acids long. Germline CDR1 KGHSH, CDR2 LQKENI. In DNA form, the CDR3 reads TGTGCCAGCTCACTCACCCGTAAACAGGGGGCCACCATTAGCGACACTGAAGCTTTCTTT. Its protein is CASSLTRKQGATISDTEAFF.

As to this clonotype: A much larger clone differs from this one at a single base, so this may be a read error. The V and J genes are TRBV5-6 and TRBJ2-1; 11 positions match TRBD2. Germline loops: CDR1 SGHDT, CDR2 YYEEEE. The length of the CDR3 is 16 residues. CDR3 sequence: CASSPRLAGSCNEQFF. The DNA for the CDR3 is TGTGCCAGCAGCCCCAGACTAGCGGGATCCTGCAATGAGCAGTTCTTC.

There are many counts of this clonotype. The V and J genes are TRBV10-3 and TRBJ2-5; a weak D match, TRBD2 (6 bases). The CDR3 runs to 15 residues. Germline values: CDR1 ENHRY, CDR2 SYGVKD. With 4 bases removed from V and 2 bases from J, the gap between germline ends came to 14 bases. The CDR3 DNA is TGTGCCATCAGTGCTGGATTGGGAGGACAAGAGACCCAGTACTTC. Translated, it gives CAISAGLGGQETQYF.

This chain connects TRBV3-1 to TRBJ1-2; D is uncertain. CDR1 and CDR2 (germline): LGHDT, YNNKEL (reference sequence). V was clipped by 1 base and J by 3 bases, with 18 bases between them. The CDR3 contains 17 residues. DNA for the CDR3: TGTGCCAGCAGCCAAGTTCCTCAACTTCGGACGGACTATGGCTACACCTTC. Translation gives CASSQVPQLRTDYGYTF.

The V gene is TRBV29-1, the J gene TRBJ1-4; unclear D gene. CDR1 and CDR2 from the germline V gene are SQVTM and ANQGSEA. CDR3 length equals 13 residues. V was clipped by 3 bases and J by 7 bases, with 12 bases between them. CDR3 in DNA: TGCAGCGTTGATCCGGGTGGTGGTGAAAAACTGTTTTTT. It yields the protein CSVDPGGGEKLFF.

This clonotype was detected ten times or more. The chain combines TRBV29-1 with TRBJ2-7; TRBD1 matches at 9 bases. CDR1 and CDR2 from the germline V gene are SQVTM and ANQGSEA. This CDR3 spans 15 amino acids. Germline trimming cut 0 bases from V and 4 bases from J; bases unmatched to any gene: 7. The chain's CDR3 is CSVEDSKGQGYEQYF. DNA of the CDR3: TGCAGCGTTGAAGATAGTAAGGGACAGGGATACGAGCAGTACTTC.

This chain uses TRBV20-1 with TRBJ1-5, with TRBD1 matching over 7 bases. The CDR3 has 16 amino acids. Germline CDR1 reads DFQATT; CDR2 reads SNEGSKA (reference sequence). J gave up 5 bases and V 3 bases, and 13 bases lay outside the gene matches. Written as DNA, the CDR3 is TGCAGTGCTAGTGCCTCATTCCAGGGGGTGGATCAGCCCCAGCATTTT. Protein product: CSASASFQGVDQPQHF.

This clonotype was counted many times. V and J are TRBV20-1 and TRBJ2-3; possible D gene TRBD2, 5 bases. The CDR3 runs to 14 residues. Per germline, CDR1 DFQATT and CDR2 SNEGSKA (reference sequence). The V gene lost 0 bases and the J gene lost 6 bases, with 13 bases spanning the gap. CDR3 loop: CSARDAVASDTQYF. The CDR3 region has the DNA TGCAGTGCTAGAGATGCGGTAGCGTCGGATACGCAGTATTTT.

A few counts support this clonotype. This chain joins TRBV3-1 and TRBJ2-1; 9 bases are a match to TRBD2. Losses at the gene ends were 3 bases for V and 0 bases for J; bases not matched to a gene: 6. Germline values: CDR1 LGHDT, CDR2 YNNKEL (reference sequence). CDR3 length: 17 amino acids. The CDR3 region has the DNA TGTGCCAGCAGCCAGATGGCGGGGGGGAGCTCCTACAATGAGCAGTTCTTC. Protein product: CASSQMAGGSSYNEQFF.

This clonotype has just a few counts. CDR3 DNA: TGTGCCATCAGTGAGGTTCAGGGGGGGTACGAGCAGTACTTC. This translates into CAISEVQGGYEQYF. The rearrangement links TRBV10-3 to TRBJ2-7; either TRBD1 or TRBD2 may fit D (7 bases each). V was shortened by 2 bases and J by 4 bases, with 12 bases between the two germline ends. Germline CDR1 and CDR2: ENHRY and SYGVKD. This CDR3 has 14 residues.

CDR3 DNA: TGTGCCAGCAGTGAGGACGCGTACAATGAGCAGTTCTTC. Amino acid sequence: CASSEDAYNEQFF. The chain links TRBV2 to TRBJ2-1, with unresolved D. The germline V gene has CDR1 SNHLY and CDR2 FYNNEI. Trimming cost V 3 bases and J 4 bases, with 7 bases left between them. The CDR3 is 13 amino acids.

There are a few counts of this clonotype. The chain couples TRBV20-1 to TRBJ1-5, with 9 bases aligning to TRBD1. Germline values: CDR1 DFQATT, CDR2 SNEGSKA (reference sequence). The CDR3 runs to 13 residues. The ends lost 6 bases at V and 5 bases at J; junction bases unmatched: 5. The CDR3 nucleotides are TGCAGTGCCAGGGACAGGGTGGATCAGCCCCAGCATTTT. It specifies CSARDRVDQPQHF.

The sample holds a few counts of this clonotype. V is TRBV29-1 and J is TRBJ2-1; D is unclear. The V and J ends lost 5 bases and 7 bases respectively, with 12 bases between them. Looked up from germline, CDR1 is SQVTM and CDR2 is ANQGSEA. The CDR3 runs to 12 residues. In DNA, the CDR3 is TGCAGCGTTCTTGGAGAAGTGAATGAGCAGTTCTTC. It yields the protein CSVLGEVNEQFF.

The genes are TRBV6-6 and TRBJ1-6, with 8 positions matching TRBD1. V was clipped by 4 bases and J by 7 bases; unmatched bases: 6. The CDR3 has 15 residues. Germline V gene lookup returns CDR1 MNHNY and CDR2 SVGAGI (reference sequence). The CDR3 DNA sequence: TGTGCCAGCAGTTCCGGACAGGGATTGAATTCACCCCTCCACTTT. Its translation is CASSSGQGLNSPLHF.

The J gene is TRBJ1-3, the V gene TRBV4-3; D perhaps matches TRBD1 (6 bases). CDR1 is LGHNA, CDR2 YSLEER, per germline. Trimming removed 4 bases from V and 1 base from J, with 14 bases in between. There are 16 residues in the CDR3. The CDR3 DNA reads TGCGCCAGCAGCCCGAGGACAGAAGATTCTGGAAACACCATATATTTT. Translating gives CASSPRTEDSGNTIYF.